The 19 T cell receptor beta chains given below trace back to one sample, sequenced in a study of T cells expressing NK-cell markers. TCRdb re-called the 5' RACE reads; every CDR3 protein appears as one record, without DNA. Recorded for this sample: 400,000 or so distinct CDR3 sequences. Source material: blood T cells: a sorted CD56 or NKG2C T cell subset, CD4+ or CD8+ T cells, or bulk PBMC T cells (not recorded which). These receptors all come from a woman aged 45-65 years in good health.

This chain connects TRBV12-3 or TRBV12-4 to TRBJ2-2; the D gene TCRdb calls, TRBD1, cannot be checked with no DNA. CDR3 length: 13 amino acids. CDR3 region: CASSIGDTGELFF.

The chain recombines TRBV27 with TRBJ2-7; checking the TCRdb D call of TRBD1 is not possible without DNA. Germline V gene lookup returns CDR1 MNHEY and CDR2 SMNVEV (reference sequence). CDR3 length equals 17 residues. This CDR3 is CASSLSISGQDVYEQYF.

The chain uses TRBV6-5 and TRBJ2-5. There are 14 residues in the CDR3. Germline V lookup: CDR1 MNHEY, CDR2 SVGAGI. CDR3 loop: CASSLSLFQETQYF.

This chain uses TRBV12-3 or TRBV12-4 with TRBJ1-5; the D gene TCRdb calls, TRBD1, cannot be checked with no DNA. The CDR3 runs to 16 residues. The CDR3: CASTGAGGGSNQPQHF.

The genes are TRBV5-5 and TRBJ2-3; TCRdb picks TRBD2, but there is no DNA to check that call. Germline CDR1 reads SGHKS; CDR2 reads YYEKEE (reference sequence). This CDR3 has 16 amino acids. The CDR3 reads CASSLWTSRRADTQYF.

CDR3 in amino acids: CASSTTGTPTYNEQFF. The chain couples TRBV6-5 to TRBJ2-1; without DNA, the TCRdb call of TRBD2 cannot be checked. Germline V gene sequence: CDR1 MNHEY, CDR2 SVGAGI. This CDR3 has 16 residues.

This chain joins TRBV5-1 and TRBJ2-3. The CDR3 loop spans 13 amino acids. Looked up from germline, CDR1 is SGHRS and CDR2 is YFSETQ. Here the CDR3 reads CASSLTGIDTQYF. Looking up the rest from reference TRBV5-1 and TRBJ2-3 gives the full variable domain: KAGVTQTPRYLIKTRGQQVTLSCSPISGHRSVSWYQQTPGQGLQFLFEYFSETQRNKGNFPGRFSGRQFSNSRSEMNVSTLELGDSALYLCASSLTGIDTQYFGPGTRLTVL.

The J gene is TRBJ2-2, the V gene TRBV7-9; TCRdb's assignment of TRBD2 cannot be checked, as there is no DNA. CDR1 SEHNR and CDR2 FQNEAQ come from the germline V gene (reference sequence). The CDR3 consists of 16 residues. The CDR3 is CASSLILAGATGELFF.

V is TRBV3-1 and J is TRBJ2-7; TCRdb outputs TRBD1, but without DNA this stays unchecked. This CDR3 is built from 17 residues. The germline V gene encodes CDR1 LGHDT and CDR2 YNNKEL (reference sequence). The CDR3 sequence is CASSLGTGTFRSYEQYF.

The chain combines TRBV12-3 or TRBV12-4 with TRBJ2-1; TCRdb reports TRBD1, a call that lacks DNA to check it against. This CDR3 contains 13 residues. The CDR3 loop reads CASSLTGYNEQFF.

The chain is built from TRBV6-6 and TRBJ1-6; the TCRdb D gene call, TRBD1, has no DNA to confirm it. The CDR3 runs to 16 residues. Germline loops: CDR1 MNHNY, CDR2 SVGAGI (reference sequence). CDR3 protein: CASSNTNRGLNSPLHF.

V and J are TRBV29-1 and TRBJ2-3; TCRdb selects TRBD1, and the lack of DNA leaves this call unchecked. The CDR3 is 14 residues long. In germline, CDR1 is SQVTM, CDR2 ANQGSEA. The CDR3 sequence: CSVGIPGRVDTQYF.

The V and J genes are TRBV2 and TRBJ2-3; TCRdb lists TRBD1, though no DNA is available to test this call. Looked up from germline, CDR1 is SNHLY and CDR2 is FYNNEI. This CDR3 is built from 15 residues. The chain's CDR3 is CASSVLGPLGDTQYF.

The V gene is TRBV20-1, the J gene TRBJ1-1. This CDR3 spans 14 amino acids. The V gene's germline CDR1 is DFQATT and CDR2 SNEGSKA (reference sequence). The CDR3 protein is CSAQGGWVNTEAFF.

The chain has TRBV7-9 and TRBJ2-1; the D gene TCRdb calls, TRBD2, cannot be checked with no DNA. This CDR3 has 14 amino acids. The germline V gene has CDR1 SEHNR and CDR2 FQNEAQ (reference sequence). CDR3 sequence reads: CASVAVGRAGDRFF.

The rearrangement joins TRBV9 to TRBJ2-5. The CDR3 runs to 12 residues. Germline CDR1 and CDR2: SGDLS and YYNGEE. CDR3 residues: CASSDRAGTQYF.

V is TRBV10-3 and J is TRBJ1-2; TCRdb gives TRBD1 as the D gene, but with no DNA this cannot be confirmed. Germline V gene sequence: CDR1 ENHRY, CDR2 SYGVKD. The CDR3 consists of 12 residues. This CDR3 is CAIRDRDYGYTF.

The CDR3 here is CASSGNLRAFF. The rearrangement uses TRBV3-1 and TRBJ1-1. This CDR3 has 11 residues. In germline, CDR1 is LGHDT, CDR2 YNNKEL (reference sequence).

V gene TRBV3-1 combines with J gene TRBJ2-1. The CDR3 sequence is 15 residues long. Germline CDR1 is LGHDT and CDR2 is YNNKEL (reference sequence). CDR3: CASSQRLAVYNEQFF.